This T cell receptor (beta chain) was observed in a study of blood T cell repertoires in COVID-19. Study in general: T cells, B-cell-depleted T cells, or PBMCs supplied cDNA or gDNA.

This clone was detected only once. In the original analysis: Reference gene primer amplification gave estimated nucleated cell counts. Data came from immunoSEQ multiplex PCR; TCRdb stores just in-frame clones and leaves some out. V and J calls and clone size are given by that table; D and trimming were obtained from the DNA. The profile covers under 250,000 clones, with roughly 87% appearing a single time and 2% to 3% taken by the ten largest. Enrolled through a virtual design, the participants were between roughly 18 and 90 years of age and came from about two dozen US areas. Sequenced material: PBMCs or T cells enriched from blood (not recorded which). The origin of this receptor is a woman in her 30s with acute COVID-19.

CDR3 DNA sequence: TGTGCTAGTGGTACCCGGACAGCGAAAGGCCGAGCTAACTATGGCTACACCTTC. Its protein product is CASGTRTAKGRANYGYTF. This rearrangement joins TRBV12-5 to TRBJ1-2, with a weak D call TRBD1 (6 bases). The CDR3 spans 18 residues. Germline CDR1 and CDR2: LGHNT and FRNRAP. The V gene lost 5 bases and the J gene lost 0 bases, with 22 bases spanning the gap.